These 26 T cell receptor beta chains were all obtained from the same sample, sequenced in a study of T cells in Graves' hyperthyroidism and ophthalmopathy. There were TCR beta CDR3 regions amplified from RNA transcripts. The primer set for the first-round RT-PCR of the TCR CDR3 was HTBI. TCRdb processed the multiplex PCR reads anew with MiXCR; each CDR3 protein has one entry. Of about 840,000 distinct CDR3 sequences in the sample, 35% to 40% were seen once. The sample taken for sequencing was blood. The receptor source for this set is a man younger than 30 with Graves' hyperthyroidism.

In the case of this clonotype: This clone may be a read error of a much larger clone one base away. The V and J genes are TRBV7-9 and TRBJ1-2; 9 positions match TRBD1. The CDR3 totals 13 residues. Germline V gives CDR1 SEHNR, CDR2 FQNEAQ (reference sequence). This chain's CDR3 is CVSSLQGAGGYTF. The CDR3 DNA is TGTGTCAGCAGTCTACAGGGGGCAGGAGGCTACACCTTC.

This clonotype showed up many times. The CDR3 is CSVAFPTFEQYF. The CDR3 DNA sequence: TGCAGCGTTGCTTTCCCTACCTTCGAGCAGTACTTC. This rearrangement joins TRBV29-1 to TRBJ2-7; D gene uncertain. The germline V and J ends were trimmed by 4 bases and 6 bases, with 13 bases remaining between them. CDR3 size: 12 residues. Germline assignment: CDR1 SQVTM and CDR2 ANQGSEA.

The sample holds many counts of this clonotype. The genes are TRBV20-1 and TRBJ1-6; D uncertain. In germline, CDR1 is DFQATT, CDR2 SNEGSKA (reference sequence). Trimming removed 7 bases from V and 14 bases from J, with 18 bases in between. The length of the CDR3 is 12 residues. Written as DNA, the CDR3 is TGCAGTGTCAGTCCACTGCGAGGTACCCTCCACTTT. It is translated as CSVSPLRGTLHF.

Regarding this clonotype: Relative to the germline gene, one junction end is altered; a read error may explain this. This CDR3 reads CASIGVEGSPNF. For the CDR3, the DNA is TGTGCCAGTATAGGGGTAGAAGGAAGCCCCAACTTC. The chain links TRBV19 to TRBJ2-7; TRBD1 is a possible D gene (5 bases). The germline gives CDR1 LNHDA, CDR2 SQIVND (reference sequence). CDR3 size: 12 residues.

The chain recombines TRBV29-1 with TRBJ2-7; D may correspond to TRBD1 or TRBD2 (5 bases each). CDR1 and CDR2 (germline): SQVTM, ANQGSEA. V shed 6 bases and J shed 6 bases, with 15 bases lying between them. This CDR3 is built from 12 residues. The CDR3 nucleotides read TGCAGCGTCGCCCCTCCCGGGGCCGAGCAGTACTTC. It specifies CSVAPPGAEQYF.

CDR3 amino acids: CSVVGLAGDEQYF. CDR3 bases: TGCAGCGTTGTCGGTCTAGCGGGCGACGAGCAGTACTTC. V and J are TRBV29-1 and TRBJ2-7; TRBD2 matches 8 bases. J was trimmed by 5 bases and V by 4 bases; bases with no gene match: 7. CDR1 and CDR2 from the germline V gene are SQVTM and ANQGSEA. The CDR3 has 13 residues.

This clonotype was found many times. The genes are TRBV29-1 and TRBJ2-2; D unclear. The germline gives CDR1 SQVTM, CDR2 ANQGSEA. V lost 6 bases and J 6 bases, leaving 8 bases between the germline ends. The CDR3 has 11 amino acids. CDR3 coding DNA: TGCAGCGTGGCGTTGTCCGGGGAGCTGTTTTTT. It yields the protein CSVALSGELFF.

The CDR3 reads CASSQAGEGTEAFF. For the CDR3, the DNA is TGCGCCAGCAGCCAGGCAGGGGAGGGCACTGAAGCTTTCTTT. This chain joins TRBV4-1 and TRBJ1-1, with TRBD1 as a possible D gene (6 bases). The V gene lost 3 bases and the J gene lost 4 bases, with 12 bases spanning the gap. The CDR3 is 14 amino acids. The germline V gene encodes CDR1 MGHRA and CDR2 YSYEKL.

This rearrangement joins TRBV12-3 or TRBV12-4 to TRBJ2-5; weak D call: TRBD1 (6 bases). The CDR3 is made up of 14 amino acids. Trimming removed 6 bases at V and 5 bases at J, with 16 bases between. The CDR3: CASSTYREWETQYF. DNA of the CDR3: TGTGCCAGCAGCACATACAGGGAATGGGAGACCCAGTACTTC.

This chain connects TRBV9 to TRBJ1-1; TRBD1 matches at 7 bases. From germline, CDR1 is SGDLS and CDR2 YYNGEE. The trim removed 3 bases at V and 7 bases at J, leaving 15 bases unmatched. The CDR3 sequence is 16 residues long. The CDR3 DNA is TGTGCCAGCAGCGACTACCGACAGGGAGGGGTGGGTGAAGCTTTCTTT. Amino acid sequence: CASSDYRQGGVGEAFF.

The sample holds a few counts of this clonotype. The chain couples TRBV20-1 to TRBJ2-7; perhaps TRBD1 as D (5 bases). Germline loops: CDR1 DFQATT, CDR2 SNEGSKA (reference sequence). The CDR3 covers 13 residues. V was pared by 2 bases and J by 5 bases, with 13 bases between. The CDR3 is CSARLGVLDEQYF. CDR3 sequence (DNA): TGCAGTGCTAGACTAGGGGTCCTGGACGAGCAGTACTTC.

For this clonotype: One end of the junction does not line up with germline, which may come from a read error. J is TRBJ1-2 and V is TRBV7-9; D remains ambiguous. The CDR3 loop spans 14 amino acids. From germline, CDR1 is SEHNR and CDR2 FQNEAQ (reference sequence). The DNA of the CDR3 is TGTGCCGGCAGCCAAGAAGGAACGGCTAATGGCTACACCTTC. The encoded protein is CAGSQEGTANGYTF.

This clonotype was picked up many times. The chain has TRBV15 and TRBJ2-7; TRBD1 aligns across 9 bases. Germline-derived CDR1 and CDR2 are LNHNV and YYDKDF (reference sequence). Unmatched junction bases numbered 3, after V lost 5 bases and J lost 4 bases. This CDR3 is built from 13 residues. CDR3 nucleotide sequence: TGTGCCACCAGCCGGGACAGGGATTACGAGCAGTACTTC. Residues: CATSRDRDYEQYF. Complete variable domain (other parts from reference TRBV15 and TRBJ2-7): DAMVIQNPRYQVTQFGKPVTLSCSQTLNHNVMYWYQQKSSQAPKLLFHYYDKDFNNEADTPDNFQSRRPNTSFCFLDIRSPGLGDTAMYLCATSRDRDYEQYFGPGTRLTVT.

In its sample, this clonotype was seen a few times. The gene calls are TRBV14 and TRBJ2-7; D is uncertain. Germline values: CDR1 SGHDN, CDR2 FVKESK. Between the trimmed V and J ends, which lost 1 base and 8 bases, there was a span of 12 bases. The CDR3 contains 13 residues. CDR3 in amino acids: CASSQVPLRQQYF. In nucleotides, the CDR3 is TGTGCCAGCAGCCAAGTCCCTTTACGGCAGCAGTACTTC.

This clonotype appeared many times. The chain combines TRBV19 with TRBJ1-2, with TRBD1 matching 7 bases. This CDR3 contains 14 residues. Per the germline V gene, CDR1 is LNHDA and CDR2 is SQIVND (reference sequence). V lost 6 bases and J lost 6; bases outside the gene matches: 10. The CDR3 DNA is TGTGCCAGTAGCTCACAGGGGCAGGGCCATGGCTACACCTTC. Translation gives CASSSQGQGHGYTF.

This clonotype has only a few counts. The J gene is TRBJ2-2, the V gene TRBV5-1; D is tentatively TRBD1 or TRBD2 (6 bases each). Germline assignment: CDR1 SGHRS and CDR2 YFSETQ. This CDR3 spans 14 amino acids. Trimming took 4 bases from V and 6 from J, leaving 13 bases between them. CDR3 sequence: CASSHYREAGELFF. CDR3 nucleotides: TGCGCCAGCAGCCATTACAGGGAGGCCGGGGAGCTGTTTTTT.

Here the CDR3 reads CASSLEDSHRMEKLFF. CDR3 in DNA: TGTGCCAGCAGCTTAGAGGACAGCCACAGGATGGAAAAACTGTTTTTT. The chain is built from TRBV7-6 and TRBJ1-4; D perhaps matches TRBD1 (6 bases). The length of the CDR3 is 16 residues. CDR1 and CDR2 from the germline V gene are SGHVS and FNYEAQ. The V end was cut by 1 base, the J end by 8 bases, with 17 bases between.

The chain uses TRBV19 and TRBJ2-2; no clear D gene. The CDR3 totals 16 residues. The germline V gene has CDR1 LNHDA and CDR2 SQIVND (reference sequence). Deletions cut 3 bases from V and 4 bases from J, with 15 bases between. Here the CDR3 DNA reads TGTGCCAGTAGTATCCTTTCGGGTCTACCCACCGGGGAGCTGTTTTTT. Translating gives CASSILSGLPTGELFF. The full variable domain, completed using reference TRBV19 and TRBJ2-2, is DGGITQSPKYLFRKEGQNVTLSCEQNLNHDAMYWYRQDPGQGLRLIYYSQIVNDFQKGDIAEGYSVSREKKESFPLTVTSAQKNPTAFYLCASSILSGLPTGELFFGEGSRLTVL.

This clonotype has just one count. This CDR3 fails to terminate in the conserved phenylalanine or tryptophan, so it likely reflects a read error. The chain links TRBV9 to TRBJ2-5; D ambiguous. Trimming left V 4 bases short and J 5 bases short, with 9 bases between. The germline V gene encodes CDR1 SGDLS and CDR2 YYNGEE. There are 12 residues in the CDR3. CDR3 region: CASSLVRETQYL. The DNA for the CDR3 is TGTGCCAGCAGCTTAGTCCGGGAGACCCAGTACCTC.

There are many counts of this clonotype. The V and J genes are TRBV20-1 and TRBJ1-1; D call uncertain. The ends were cut back, 6 bases at V and 0 bases at J, with 11 bases in the middle. CDR3 length equals 13 residues. Germline loops: CDR1 DFQATT, CDR2 SNEGSKA (reference sequence). CDR3 amino acids: CSAATEMNTEAFF. The CDR3, as DNA: TGCAGTGCGGCGACGGAGATGAACACTGAAGCTTTCTTT.

This chain connects TRBV9 to TRBJ1-3; D is unresolved. The CDR3 has 18 amino acids. The ends were cut back, 4 bases at V and 0 bases at J, with 20 bases in the middle. CDR1 and CDR2 from the germline V gene are SGDLS and YYNGEE. CDR3 in DNA: TGTGCCAGCAGCCAAGACGAACAGATTGCTACCTCTGGAAACACCATATATTTT. Amino acid sequence: CASSQDEQIATSGNTIYF.

The chain has TRBV12-3 or TRBV12-4 and TRBJ1-5; D possibly corresponds to TRBD1 (6 bases). The CDR3 spans 16 residues. V shed 6 bases and J shed 11 bases, with 26 bases lying between them. DNA for the CDR3: TGTGCCAGCAGCCGAGGGGGTAGGCGGGACGGAGAGACCCAGCATTTT. Translating it yields CASSRGGRRDGETQHF.

In the case of this clonotype: An end of the junction differs from the germline gene, which may be a read error. V is TRBV2 and J is TRBJ1-6; 7 nucleotides match TRBD1. Germline assignment: CDR1 SNHLY and CDR2 FYNNEI. This CDR3 has 15 amino acids. For the CDR3, the DNA is TGTGCCAGCAGTGAAAGACAGGGCCAAAATTCACCTCTCCACTTT. It yields the protein CASSERQGQNSPLHF. The whole variable domain, filled in from reference TRBV2 and TRBJ1-6, reads EPEVTQTPSHQVTQMGQEVILRCVPISNHLYFYWYRQILGQKVEFLVSFYNNEISEKSEIFDDQFSVERPDGSNFTLKIRSTKLEDSAMYFCASSERQGQNSPLHFGNGTRLTVT.

J is TRBJ1-6 and V is TRBV2, with D possibly matching TRBD1 (5 bases). Germline-derived CDR1 and CDR2 are SNHLY and FYNNEI. Trimming shortened V by 2 bases and J by 13 bases, and 12 bases separated the two germline ends. The CDR3 has 13 residues. The CDR3 reads CASSETGLNPLHF. In DNA, the CDR3 is TGTGCCAGCAGTGAAACAGGCCTAAATCCCCTCCACTTT.

The chain joins TRBV11-3 to TRBJ2-2, with D unresolved. Between the trimmed V and J ends, which lost 5 bases and 1 base, there was a span of 8 bases. Germline V gene data show CDR1 as SGHNT and CDR2 as YENEEA. CDR3 length equals 14 residues. The DNA for the CDR3 is TGTGCCAGCAGCAGCCGACAGAACACCGGGGAGCTGTTTTTT. Amino acids: CASSSRQNTGELFF.

This clonotype has at least ten counts. This chain joins TRBV7-2 and TRBJ1-2; maybe TRBD1 (6 bases). With 4 bases removed from V and 7 bases from J, the gap between germline ends came to 10 bases. The germline V gene has CDR1 SGHTA and CDR2 FQGNSA. This CDR3 spans 12 amino acids. In DNA form, the CDR3 reads TGTGCCAGCAGCTACGGGACAAGTGGCTACACCTTC. Translating it yields CASSYGTSGYTF.